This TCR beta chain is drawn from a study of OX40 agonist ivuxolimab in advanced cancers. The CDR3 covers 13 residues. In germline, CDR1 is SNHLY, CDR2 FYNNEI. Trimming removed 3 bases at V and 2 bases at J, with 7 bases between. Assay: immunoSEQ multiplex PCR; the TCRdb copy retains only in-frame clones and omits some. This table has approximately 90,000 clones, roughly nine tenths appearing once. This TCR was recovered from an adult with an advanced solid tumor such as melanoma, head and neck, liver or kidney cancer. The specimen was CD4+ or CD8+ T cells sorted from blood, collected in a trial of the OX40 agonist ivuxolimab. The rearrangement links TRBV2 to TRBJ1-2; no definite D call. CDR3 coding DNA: TGTGCCAGCAGTGATTTGGGGAACTATGGCTACACCTTC. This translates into CASSDLGNYGYTF.